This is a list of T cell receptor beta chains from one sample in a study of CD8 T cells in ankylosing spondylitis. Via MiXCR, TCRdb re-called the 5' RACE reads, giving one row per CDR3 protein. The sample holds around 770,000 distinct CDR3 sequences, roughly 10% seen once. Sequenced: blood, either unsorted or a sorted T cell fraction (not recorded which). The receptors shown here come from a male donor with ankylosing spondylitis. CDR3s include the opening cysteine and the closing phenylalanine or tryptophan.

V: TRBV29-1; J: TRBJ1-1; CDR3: CSVEAGADTEAFF
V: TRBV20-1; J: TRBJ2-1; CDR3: CSASPSGRKNEQFF
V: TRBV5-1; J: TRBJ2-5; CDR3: CASSLGLTETQYF
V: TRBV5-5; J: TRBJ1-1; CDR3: CASSPRAGHGTEAFF
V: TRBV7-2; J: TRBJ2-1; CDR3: CASSFYRVGEQFF
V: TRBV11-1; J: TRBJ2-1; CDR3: CASSPLAGGRESYNEQFF
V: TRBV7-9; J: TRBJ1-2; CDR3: CASSPRQGTLLVGGYTF
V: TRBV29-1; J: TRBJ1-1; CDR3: CSVANRLNTEAFF
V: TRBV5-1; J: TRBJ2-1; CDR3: CASSSAGRGGYNEQFF
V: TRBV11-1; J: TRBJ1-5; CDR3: CASSLYKRGHQTPNQPQHF
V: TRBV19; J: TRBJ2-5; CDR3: CASSIVSGTAKGTQYF
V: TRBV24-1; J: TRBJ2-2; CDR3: CATSDPGDRWTGELFF
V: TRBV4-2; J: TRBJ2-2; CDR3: CASSQEGVTTGELFF
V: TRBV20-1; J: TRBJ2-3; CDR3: CSARTHGQSTDTQYF
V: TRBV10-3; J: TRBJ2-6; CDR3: CASRGSAGANVLTF
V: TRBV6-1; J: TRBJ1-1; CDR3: CASSRRGTSRSHTEAFF
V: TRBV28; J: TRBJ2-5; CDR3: CASVPRGEIEETQYF
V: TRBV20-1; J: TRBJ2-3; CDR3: CSASVPGGVDTQYF
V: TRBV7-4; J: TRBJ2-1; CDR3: CASSSPRDKPYNEQFF
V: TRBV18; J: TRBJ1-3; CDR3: CASSPTPGSTPNPTGNTIYF
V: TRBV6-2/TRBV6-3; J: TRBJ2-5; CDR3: CASSYSKWPGWETQYF
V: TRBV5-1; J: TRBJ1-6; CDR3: CASSFFYNSPLHF
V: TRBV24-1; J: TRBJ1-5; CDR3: CATGGIGQPQHF
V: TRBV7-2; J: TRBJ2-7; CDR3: CASSTPREKGYF
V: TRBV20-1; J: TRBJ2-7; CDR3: CSARARPSYEQYF
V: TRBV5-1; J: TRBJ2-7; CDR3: CASSLSNSYYEQYF
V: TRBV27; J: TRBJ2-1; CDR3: CASSGGISFNEQFF
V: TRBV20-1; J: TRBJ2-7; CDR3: CSASALLAGVYEQYF
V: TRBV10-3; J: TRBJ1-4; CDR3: CATGQGEKLFF
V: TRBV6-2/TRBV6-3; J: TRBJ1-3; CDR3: CASRWSAGNTIYF
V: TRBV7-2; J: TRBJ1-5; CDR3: CAKQGPIGQGVNQPQHF
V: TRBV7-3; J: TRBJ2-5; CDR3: CASSRSGVRETQYF
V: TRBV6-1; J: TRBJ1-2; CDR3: CASSRDRDDYGYTF
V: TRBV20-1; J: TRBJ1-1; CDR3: CSARDGAQVNTEAFF
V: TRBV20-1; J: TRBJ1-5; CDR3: CSARDPGTFNQPQHF